Listed below are T cell receptor beta chains from one sample, sequenced in a study of T cell responses to AZD1222 COVID-19 vaccine. Assay used: immunoSEQ multiplex PCR; TCRdb lists only in-frame clones, some missing. Seen here are roughly 89,000 clones, around 87% observed once, and the top ten hold roughly 5%. The material sequenced was peripheral blood, taken on day 0 of MenACWY control vaccination. These receptors originate from an adult in good health. The CDR3 runs from the conserved cysteine through the conserved F or W. Fields, in order: D gene, clone size, J gene, V gene, CDR3 DNA, CDR3 protein. D genes are given only for firm matches. Expanded clones are given a class, and other clones once, few, many or no size at all.

- - TRBJ2-4 TRBV5-1 TGCGCCAGCAGGACGATTCAAGATGGTAATGACATTCAGTACTTC CASRTIQDGNDIQYF
- - TRBJ1-3 TRBV18 TGTGCCAGCTTGAATGGGCGGAAATCTGGAAACACCATATATTTT CASLNGRKSGNTIYF
TRBD2 - TRBJ2-3 TRBV27 TGTGCCAGCAGTCTAAGCGGGGGCACAGATACGCAGTATTTT CASSLSGGTDTQYF
TRBD1 - TRBJ1-3 TRBV9 TGTGCCAGCAGCGCCCGACAGGGGGGCGAAGACACCATATATTTT CASSARQGGEDTIYF
- - TRBJ2-1 TRBV20-1 TGCAGTGCTACCCTTTACAATGAGCAGTTCTTC CSATLYNEQFF
- - TRBJ2-7 TRBV5-5 TGTGCCAGCAGCCAGGATGACAGGCCCCACTACGAGCAGTACTTC CASSQDDRPHYEQYF
- - TRBJ1-6 TRBV6-6 TGTGCCAGCAGTTACTCGAAAAGCTCCTATAATTCACCCCTCCACTTT CASSYSKSSYNSPLHF
- - TRBJ1-1 TRBV28 TGTGCCAGCAGTCTCCTTACAGGGAAGGTGTCTGAAGCTTTCTTT CASSLLTGKVSEAFF
- - TRBJ2-7 TRBV13 TGTGCCAGCAGCGCCTATTCTACAGGAACCGAGCAGTACTTC CASSAYSTGTEQYF
- - TRBJ2-3 TRBV9 TGTGCCAGCAGCGTCTCACCCGGATACACAGATACGCAGTATTTT CASSVSPGYTDTQYF
TRBD2 - TRBJ2-2 TRBV27 TGTGCCAGCAGTTTCCGACGGGAGGGTGGGGAGCTGTTTTTT CASSFRREGGELFF
TRBD1 - TRBJ1-2 TRBV9 TGTGCCAGCAGCGTAGGTTCGGACAGGGGTAACTATGGCTACACCTTC CASSVGSDRGNYGYTF
- - TRBJ2-3 TRBV24-1 TGTGCCACCAGTTCCATCCGAAGGAGCACAGATACGCAGTATTTT CATSSIRRSTDTQYF
- - TRBJ2-5 TRBV3-1/TRBV3-2 TGTGCCAGCAGCCAGAGCCGAGAGACCCAGTACTTC CASSQSRETQYF
- - TRBJ1-2 TRBV20-1 TGCAGTGCTAGTGCCCCCGGGGTTACGTATGGCTACACCTTC CSASAPGVTYGYTF
- - TRBJ1-1 TRBV7-9 TGTGCCAGCAGCTTGACTGCTGACACTGAAGCTTTCTTT CASSLTADTEAFF
- - TRBJ2-3 TRBV9 TGTGCCAGCAGCGTTGGGGTTTCCTCGACAGATACGCAGTATTTT CASSVGVSSTDTQYF
- - TRBJ2-7 TRBV18 TGTGCCAGCTCACCACTTAGCGACGGACTCCGCTACGAGCAGTACTTC CASSPLSDGLRYEQYF
- - TRBJ1-1 TRBV12-3/TRBV12-4 TGTGCCAGCAGCCCCCGGAACACTGAAGCTTTCTTT CASSPRNTEAFF
- - TRBJ1-4 TRBV18 TGTGCCAGCTCACCTCGGGCCGGACGTTCGGCAACTAATGAAAAACTGTTTTTT CASSPRAGRSATNEKLFF
- - TRBJ1-1 TRBV15 TGTGCCACCAGCAGAGCTGGCGGGAACACTGAAGCTTTCTTT CATSRAGGNTEAFF
- - TRBJ1-4 TRBV15 TGTGCCACCAGCAGTACGGCAACTAATGAAAAACTGTTTTTT CATSSTATNEKLFF
TRBD1 - TRBJ1-5 TRBV4-3 TGCGCCAGCAGCCAAAGCTTCGGGACAGATCATAATAGCAATCAGCCCCAGCATTTT CASSQSFGTDHNSNQPQHF
- - TRBJ2-2 TRBV5-8 TGTGCCAGCAGCTTTCTCGGTGGCCCCGGGGAGCTGTTTTTT CASSFLGGPGELFF
- - TRBJ1-6 TRBV19 TGTGCCAGTAGAATCGGGGGCGCGGGGAGCTCCTATAATTCACCCCTCCACTTT CASRIGGAGSSYNSPLHF
TRBD1 - TRBJ1-1 TRBV10-3 TGTGCCATCAGTGAGGTAGTAGGACAGGGGACTCGAGCTTTCTTT CAISEVVGQGTRAFF
- - TRBJ2-7 TRBV29-1 TGCAGCGCGGCCGACAGGCGGACCTACGAGCAGTACTTC CSAADRRTYEQYF
- - TRBJ1-4 TRBV7-3 TGTGCCAGCAGCTCCCGGGTTCCCCCAAATGAAAAACTGTTTTTT CASSSRVPPNEKLFF
- once TRBJ2-7 TRBV7-9 TGTGCCAGCAGCTTAAGGACAGAGCAGTACTTC CASSLRTEQYF
- - TRBJ1-4 TRBV7-2 TGTGCCAGCAGCCCGGCGGGGTGGGGTGAAAAACTGTTTTTT CASSPAGWGEKLFF
- - TRBJ2-2 TRBV24-1 TGTGCCACCAGTGATTTGGGAGGGAACACCGGGGAGCTGTTTTTT CATSDLGGNTGELFF
- - TRBJ1-3 TRBV30 TGTGCCTGGACTGGAAACACCATATATTTT CAWTGNTIYF
- - TRBJ2-1 TRBV27 TGTGCCAGCAGTAAACTTATCTACAGGAATGAGCAGTTCTTC CASSKLIYRNEQFF
- - TRBJ1-2 TRBV7-3 TGTGCCAGCAGCTTCACGGGGAACTATGGCTACACCTTC CASSFTGNYGYTF
TRBD1 - TRBJ1-6 TRBV6-6 TGTGCCAGCAGTTCGTTACAGGGGGAACCCCTCCACTTT CASSSLQGEPLHF
TRBD2 - TRBJ2-3 TRBV24-1 TGTGCCACCAGTGATTTGGGCGGGAGGACAGATACGCAGTATTTT CATSDLGGRTDTQYF
TRBD1 once TRBJ2-3 TRBV30 TGTGCCTGGAGCCCTTCCCAGGGGGCGGGCACAGATACGCAGTATTTT CAWSPSQGAGTDTQYF
- once TRBJ1-1 TRBV6-2/TRBV6-3 TGTGCCAGCAGCTATATCACTGAAGCTTTCTTT CASSYITEAFF
TRBD2 - TRBJ2-3 TRBV19 TGTGCCAGTAGTACCCGACTAGCGGGGGGCACAGATACGCAGTATTTT CASSTRLAGGTDTQYF
- - TRBJ1-4 TRBV28 TGTGCCAGCAGTTTAGAGGGCAGGGTTCGAAAACTGTTTTTT CASSLEGRVRKLFF
- - TRBJ2-3 TRBV7-2 TGTGCCAGCAGCTTAGCCCCGGGAGCTAGCACAGGTACGCAGTATTTT CASSLAPGASTGTQYF
- - TRBJ1-2 TRBV5-4 TGTGCCAGCAGCTTGGGACAGACCTCTAACTATGGCTACACCTTC CASSLGQTSNYGYTF
- - TRBJ1-2 TRBV28 TGTGCCAGCAGTTTAGGGAGAGGGTCGCATGGCTACACCTTC CASSLGRGSHGYTF
- - TRBJ2-7 TRBV27 TGTGCCAGCAGAACTACGCGGCGCAAGCTATGGTACGAGCAGTACTTC CASRTTRRKLWYEQYF
- - TRBJ2-7 TRBV7-9 TGTGCCAGCAGCTCGCCGGGGCGTAACTCCTACGAGCAGTACTTC CASSSPGRNSYEQYF
TRBD2 - TRBJ2-1 TRBV3-1/TRBV3-2 TGTGCCAGCAGCCAAGGCCTGCTACTAGCGGCGCACCCGGGTTCTAGGAGCTCCTACAATGAGCAGTTCTTC CASSQGLLLAAHPGSRSSYNEQFF
- - TRBJ1-2 TRBV7-9 TGTGCCAGCAGCTTAGGCGGGGGTGGCTACACCTTC CASSLGGGGYTF
- - TRBJ2-5 TRBV30 TGTGCCTGGAGCCCCACAGACGAGACCCAGTACTTC CAWSPTDETQYF
- - TRBJ1-3 TRBV5-4 TGTGCCAGCAGCTACGGGACTTATGGACTCGGCACCATATATTTT CASSYGTYGLGTIYF
- - TRBJ2-2 TRBV19 TGTGCCAGTAGTATTTTTTGGAACACCGGGGAGCTGTTTTTT CASSIFWNTGELFF
- - TRBJ1-4 TRBV6-5 TGTGCCAGCAGCTACCTACTTGGGTCTCCTAATGAAAAACTGTTTTTT CASSYLLGSPNEKLFF
- - TRBJ1-3 TRBV4-3 TGCGCCAGCAGTCCCGCCGGTATCTCTGGAAACACCATATATTTT CASSPAGISGNTIYF
- - TRBJ2-5 TRBV4-1 TGCGCCAGCAGCCAAGTACCTTTTGCAGGGGAAGAGACCCAGTACTTC CASSQVPFAGEETQYF
TRBD1 - TRBJ2-7 TRBV4-1 TGCGCCAGCAGCCAAGATAGGACAGGTCAGATCTACGAGCAGTACTTC CASSQDRTGQIYEQYF
- - TRBJ1-1 TRBV6-6 TGTGCCAGCAGGGCTGTCCGGGAAGAAATCACTGAAGCTTTCTTT CASRAVREEITEAFF
TRBD2 - TRBJ2-5 TRBV9 TGTGCCAGCAGCGTCACTAGCGGTGAGACCCAGTACTTC CASSVTSGETQYF
- - TRBJ2-3 TRBV28 TGTGCCAGCAGTTTGCAGCGCGTCCTCACAGATACGCAGTATTTT CASSLQRVLTDTQYF
TRBD1 - TRBJ2-4 TRBV7-2 TGTGCCAGCAGCTTGACCAGGGGGCTTGTGGCCAAAAACATTCAGTACTTC CASSLTRGLVAKNIQYF
- few TRBJ2-7 TRBV11-2 TGTGCCAGCAGCTTAGACAGGGGCTACGAGCAGTACTTC CASSLDRGYEQYF
- - TRBJ1-2 TRBV6-5 TGTGCCAGCGCACTTGGGAACGGCTACACCTTC CASALGNGYTF